Each of the 27 T cell receptor beta chains below was sequenced from the same sample in a study of T cell repertoires in cytomegalovirus infection. Using its own MiXCR run on the reads, TCRdb lists one record per CDR3 protein. The table shows 740,000 or so distinct CDR3 sequences, with less than 40% occurring only once. Source material: PBMCs. All receptors derive from a human donor in good health (CMV status not recorded). Some clones in this sample may be carry-over from other donors' samples.

The V call is TRBV28, the J call TRBJ1-4; D is unresolved. There are 13 residues in the CDR3. Germline V CDR1 and CDR2: MDHEN, SYDVKM. V was clipped by 8 bases and J by 8 bases, with 15 bases between them. The CDR3 protein is CASRKGVFEKLFF. In nucleotides, the CDR3 is TGTGCCAGCCGGAAGGGTGTTTTCGAAAAACTGTTTTTT.

The chain employs TRBV6-6 and TRBJ2-5, with D unclear. Per the germline V gene, CDR1 is MNHNY and CDR2 is SVGAGI (reference sequence). The CDR3 consists of 15 residues. V was clipped by 2 bases and J by 4 bases, with 14 bases between them. For the CDR3, the DNA is TGTGCCAGCAGTTACATCCCAGGACCAGGAGAGACCCAGTACTTC. Amino acids: CASSYIPGPGETQYF.

This clonotype was seen ten or more times. V and J are TRBV28 and TRBJ2-3; D is uncertain. CDR3 size: 12 residues. The V and J ends lost 3 bases and 5 bases respectively, with 6 bases between them. Per the germline V gene, CDR1 is MDHEN and CDR2 is SYDVKM. This CDR3 reads CASSFVLDTQYF. The CDR3 region has the DNA TGTGCCAGCAGTTTCGTTTTAGATACGCAGTATTTT.

The chain employs TRBV19 and TRBJ2-1; 10 bases match TRBD1. The CDR3 is 12 amino acids. With V trimmed by 9 bases and J by 8 bases, 4 bases remained unmatched. The germline V gene encodes CDR1 LNHDA and CDR2 SQIVND (reference sequence). CDR3 bases: TGTGCCAGCACTGACAGGGGGCATGAGCAGTTCTTC. It is translated as CASTDRGHEQFF.

Comment on this clonotype: Germline is not matched at one junction end, which may reflect a read error. The V and J genes are TRBV7-8 and TRBJ2-5, with D unclear. This CDR3 spans 16 amino acids. From germline, CDR1 is SGHVS and CDR2 FQNEAQ. The CDR3 loop reads CANSRSAGLRVETQYF. The CDR3 DNA follows: TGTGCCAACAGCCGGAGCGCTGGCCTCCGCGTTGAGACCCAGTACTTC.

DNA for the CDR3: TGTGCCAGCAGCCAAGTAGGGCTTCCAGTCACAGATACGCAGTATTTT. This encodes CASSQVGLPVTDTQYF. This sequence joins TRBV3-1 and TRBJ2-3, with D unclear. Trimming cost V 1 base and J 2 bases, with 13 bases left between them. CDR3 length: 16 amino acids. Germline V lookup: CDR1 LGHDT, CDR2 YNNKEL (reference sequence).

This clonotype was observed a handful of times. The V call is TRBV20-1, the J call TRBJ1-5, with 7 nucleotides matching TRBD1. There are 17 residues in the CDR3. The V gene end was trimmed by 3 bases and the J gene end by 0 bases; junction bases not matched to a gene: 11. Per the germline V gene, CDR1 is DFQATT and CDR2 is SNEGSKA (reference sequence). CDR3 residues: CSASWPSGTASNQPQHF. CDR3 bases: TGCAGTGCTAGTTGGCCCTCCGGGACAGCTAGCAATCAGCCCCAGCATTTT.

This chain connects TRBV2 to TRBJ1-2, with a weak D call TRBD1 (6 bases). The V end was cut by 6 bases, the J end by 4 bases, with 18 bases between. Germline V gene sequence: CDR1 SNHLY, CDR2 FYNNEI. This CDR3 has 15 residues. The CDR3 region has the DNA TGTGCCAGCAGGGTCTGGCGGGACAATTCCTATGGCTACACCTTC. Translating it yields CASRVWRDNSYGYTF.

Turning to this clonotype: One junction end does not reproduce the germline sequence, and a read error may be involved. The V and J genes are TRBV7-7 and TRBJ2-2; no clear D gene. This CDR3 has 14 amino acids. Germline V gene sequence: CDR1 SSHAT, CDR2 FNYEAQ (reference sequence). CDR3 coding DNA: TGTGCTAGCAGCTTCAGTTACCTGACCGGGGAGCTGTTTTTT. Translated, it gives CASSFSYLTGELFF.

A note on this clonotype: A read error is possible here, since a much larger clone lies one base away. The chain has TRBV7-6 and TRBJ1-5; D gene ambiguous. This CDR3 contains 13 residues. Germline CDR1 SGHVS, CDR2 FNYEAQ. CDR3 DNA sequence: TGTGCCAGCAGCTTAGCGATCGATCAGCCCCATCATTTT. It yields the protein CASSLAIDQPHHF.

This clonotype has just a few counts. J is TRBJ1-1 and V is TRBV28, with D hard to call. Germline lookup yields CDR1 MDHEN and CDR2 SYDVKM. Trimming stripped 8 bases from V and 1 base from J, with 11 bases between. This CDR3 has 13 amino acids. The CDR3 here is CASCGNWNTEAFF. Here the CDR3 DNA reads TGTGCCAGCTGCGGGAACTGGAACACTGAAGCTTTCTTT. Looking up the rest from reference TRBV28 and TRBJ1-1 gives the full variable domain: DVKVTQSSRYLVKRTGEKVFLECVQDMDHENMFWYRQDPGLGLRLIYFSYDVKMKEKGDIPEGYSVSREKKERFSLILESASTNQTSMYLCASCGNWNTEAFFGQGTRLTVV.

V and J are TRBV7-9 and TRBJ2-1, with 15 positions matching TRBD2. V shed 6 bases and J 8 bases; nucleotides not matched to a gene: 11. There are 17 residues in the CDR3. Germline V gene data show CDR1 as SEHNR and CDR2 as FQNEAQ (reference sequence). The CDR3 here is CASSLQGTSGRSDEQFF. CDR3 DNA sequence: TGTGCCAGCAGTCTACAGGGGACTAGCGGGAGGTCGGATGAGCAGTTCTTC.

V gene TRBV19 combines with J gene TRBJ1-2; TRBD1 agrees at 8 bases. The germline gives CDR1 LNHDA, CDR2 SQIVND (reference sequence). V trimming: 5 bases; J trimming: 8 bases; junction bases outside the gene matches: 10. CDR3 length equals 14 residues. The CDR3 nucleotides read TGTGCCAGTAGTCCTCCGGGACAGGCTCGCGGCTACACCTTC. It codes for CASSPPGQARGYTF.

The chain recombines TRBV6-1 with TRBJ2-2; 7 bases line up with TRBD1. CDR3 size: 14 residues. Germline V gives CDR1 MNHNS, CDR2 SASEGT. V lost 4 bases to trimming and J lost 10 bases; unmatched junction nucleotides: 9. The CDR3 protein is CASSARQGQEELFF. CDR3 nucleotides: TGTGCCAGCAGTGCCCGACAGGGTCAGGAGGAGCTGTTTTTT.

This chain connects TRBV7-9 to TRBJ2-4; D is perhaps TRBD2 (6 bases). The CDR3 has 14 amino acids. Deletions cut 1 base from V and 9 bases from J, with 13 bases between. Per germline, CDR1 SEHNR and CDR2 FQNEAQ (reference sequence). DNA for the CDR3: TGTGCCAGCAGCTTAGTGGGACTGGGGAGCATTCAGTACTTC. Its protein is CASSLVGLGSIQYF.

Only a few counts were recorded for this clonotype. V usage is TRBV6-1 and J usage is TRBJ1-5; 8 bases line up with TRBD1. V lost 10 bases and J lost 0; bases outside the gene matches: 5. From germline, CDR1 is MNHNS and CDR2 SASEGT. This CDR3 contains 14 residues. CDR3 nucleotide sequence: TGTGCCACCGCTACAGGGGGTAGCAATCAGCCCCAGCATTTT. Translation gives CATATGGSNQPQHF.

The gene calls are TRBV14 and TRBJ2-1, with 8 bases aligning to TRBD2. The V and J ends lost 1 base and 7 bases, in that order; junction bases with no gene match: 6. CDR1 SGHDN and CDR2 FVKESK come from the germline V gene. The CDR3 has 15 residues. The CDR3 region is CASSQAGGPRNEQFF. The DNA of the CDR3 is TGTGCCAGCAGCCAAGCGGGGGGGCCTCGAAATGAGCAGTTCTTC.

The chain recombines TRBV7-2 with TRBJ2-7, with 9 bases aligning to TRBD1. CDR1 is SGHTA, CDR2 FQGNSA, per germline. After removal of 1 base from V and 3 bases from J, the junction contained 1 base not matched to a gene. This CDR3 has 14 amino acids. The CDR3 nucleotides read TGTGCCAGCAGCTTAGGGGACAGGGACTACGAGCAGTACTTC. Translated: CASSLGDRDYEQYF.

In regard to this clonotype: The junction and the germline gene differ at one end; a read error may be behind it. This chain connects TRBV28 to TRBJ2-7; TRBD2 aligns across 8 bases. CDR3 length: 14 residues. Germline CDR1 and CDR2: MDHEN and SYDVKM. CDR3 bases: TGTGCCAGCAGTTTATACACGGGTACTAGCGGTAAGGACTTC. Translating gives CASSLYTGTSGKDF.

The chain carries TRBV6-1 and TRBJ2-1; 12 nucleotides align to TRBD2. V shed 6 bases and J 4 bases; nucleotides not matched to a gene: 10. Germline V gene sequence: CDR1 MNHNS, CDR2 SASEGT. The CDR3 is 17 residues long. The chain's CDR3 is CASRVLLAGGGYNEQFF. CDR3 sequence (DNA): TGTGCCAGCAGGGTCCTTCTAGCGGGAGGGGGATACAATGAGCAGTTCTTC.

This clonotype was picked up many times. The rearrangement links TRBV7-2 to TRBJ2-5; TRBD2 matches 14 bases. The CDR3 has 17 residues. Looked up from germline, CDR1 is SGHTA and CDR2 is FQGNSA. J gave up 2 bases and V 5 bases, and 7 bases lay outside the gene matches. CDR3 coding DNA: TGTGCCAGCAGCAGGACTAGCGGGAGGCCAAGACAAGAGACCCAGTACTTC. The encoded protein is CASSRTSGRPRQETQYF.

The table lists this clonotype with a few counts. V and J are TRBV28 and TRBJ2-1; 9 bases agree with TRBD2. The CDR3 runs 14 residues. Trimming cost V 10 bases and J 7 bases; bases outside gene matches: 11. Germline V gene sequence: CDR1 MDHEN, CDR2 SYDVKM. The CDR3 reads CATQIAGVSNEQFF. The CDR3 nucleotides read TGTGCCACCCAAATAGCGGGAGTGTCGAATGAGCAGTTCTTC.

This clonotype has only a few counts. J is TRBJ1-3 and V is TRBV28; a weak D match, TRBD1 (6 bases). From germline, CDR1 is MDHEN and CDR2 SYDVKM. CDR3 length equals 15 residues. V was clipped by 3 bases and J by 0 bases, with 9 bases between them. As DNA, the CDR3 is TGTGCCAGCAGTTTTGGGGACAACTCTGGAAACACCATATATTTT. It encodes CASSFGDNSGNTIYF.

As regards this clonotype: One junction end does not reproduce the germline sequence, and a read error may be involved. The chain joins TRBV5-6 to TRBJ2-5; 7 bases are shared with TRBD1. The CDR3 totals 13 residues. Germline CDR1 SGHDT, CDR2 YYEEEE. Here the CDR3 DNA reads TGTGCCAGCAGATCGGGACAGCAAGAGAACCAGTACTTC. It is translated as CASRSGQQENQYF. Complete variable domain (other parts from reference TRBV5-6 and TRBJ2-5): DAGVTQSPTHLIKTRGQQVTLRCSPKSGHDTVSWYQQALGQGPQFIFQYYEEEERQRGNFPDRFSGHQFPNYSSELNVNALLLGDSALYLCASRSGQQENQYFGPGTRLLVL.

The CDR3 sequence is CSARRTGFGYTF. The CDR3 DNA reads TGCAGTGCTAGGCGGACAGGTTTTGGCTACACCTTC. The chain uses TRBV20-1 and TRBJ1-2; 7 bases are a match to TRBD1. Trimming removed 3 bases from V and 7 bases from J; junction bases left unmatched: 5. The CDR3 has 12 residues. Germline V CDR1 and CDR2: DFQATT, SNEGSKA (reference sequence).

This clonotype has at least ten counts. The rearrangement uses TRBV7-2 and TRBJ1-5, with 11 bases identical to TRBD1. The V segment lost 5 bases and the J segment 2 bases; nucleotides outside the gene matches: 11. This CDR3 has 18 residues. The germline V gene has CDR1 SGHTA and CDR2 FQGNSA. Here the CDR3 DNA reads TGTGCCAGCAGCCGGACCGGGACAGGGGGGTCTGGCAATCAGCCCCAGCATTTT. Its protein is CASSRTGTGGSGNQPQHF.

There are many counts of this clonotype. The chain links TRBV7-8 to TRBJ2-2, with a possible D match to TRBD1 (5 bases). With 1 base removed from V and 4 bases from J, the gap between germline ends came to 10 bases. The germline V gene has CDR1 SGHVS and CDR2 FQNEAQ. This CDR3 contains 15 residues. This CDR3 is CASSLVQGSTGELFF. The CDR3 nucleotides are TGTGCCAGCAGCTTAGTTCAGGGTTCCACCGGGGAGCTGTTTTTT.